The next 23 T cell receptor beta chains were all read from a single sample in a study of blood T cells in healthy people across ages (dated by TCRdb to the mid-2010s). The library relied on 5' RACE. TCRdb lists the instrument as Illumina HiSeq 2500. A second PCR of roughly 7 to 12 cycles was performed with a sample-barcoded 5' primer and a J-beta primer mix. The public sequencing data were trimmed at Q25 with fastp and processed into clonotypes with MiXCR by TCRdb, which kept only in-frame beta chains. CDR3 protein duplicates are merged, each entry listing the most common genes and DNA. The sample table shows roughly 1,300,000 distinct CDR3 sequences, and almost 60% are seen once. The ten most abundant clones make up 5.5% to 8% of the sample. Sequenced: blood. Every receptor here comes from a man younger than 35 in good health.

The chain employs TRBV11-2 and TRBJ2-7, with 11 bases lining up with TRBD2. Per germline, CDR1 SGHAT and CDR2 FQNNGV. V gave up 5 bases and J gave up 3 bases; unmatched junction bases: 12. The length of the CDR3 is 17 residues. CDR3 loop: CASSPYPTSGSYYEQYF. CDR3 sequence (DNA): TGTGCCAGCAGCCCCTACCCCACTAGCGGGAGCTACTACGAGCAGTACTTC.

This sequence joins TRBV5-6 and TRBJ2-3; 7 bases are shared with TRBD1. Germline V CDR1 and CDR2: SGHDT, YYEEEE. This CDR3 has 15 amino acids. The V and J ends lost 4 bases and 4 bases, in that order; junction bases with no gene match: 9. CDR3 bases: TGTGCCAGCAGCCGGTCGACAGGGATATCAGATACGCAGTATTTT. Residues: CASSRSTGISDTQYF.

This sequence joins TRBV28 and TRBJ2-5, with a tentative D call TRBD2 (6 bases). CDR3 length: 12 residues. The ends were cut back, 2 bases at V and 13 bases at J, with 14 bases in the middle. Looked up from germline, CDR1 is MDHEN and CDR2 is SYDVKM. CDR3 nucleotide sequence: TGTGCCAGCAGTTTAGCGGGGTTTAGTTTGTACTTC. It is translated as CASSLAGFSLYF.

This clonotype came up a few times. The chain is built from TRBV27 and TRBJ2-5; D unresolved. Trimming removed 5 bases from V and 2 bases from J, with 15 bases in between. The CDR3 has 15 residues. Germline assignment: CDR1 MNHEY and CDR2 SMNVEV (reference sequence). The CDR3 spells CASSPNTLDQETQYF. The CDR3 DNA follows: TGTGCCAGCAGTCCTAACACGCTAGATCAAGAGACCCAGTACTTC.

The gene calls are TRBV27 and TRBJ2-6; 12 bases agree with TRBD1. Unmatched junction bases numbered 4, after V lost 4 bases and J lost 0 bases. This CDR3 comprises 18 residues. Germline CDR1 MNHEY, CDR2 SMNVEV (reference sequence). CDR3 sequence reads: CASSSRDRGLSGANVLTF. CDR3 DNA: TGTGCCAGCAGTTCCAGGGACAGGGGGCTCTCTGGGGCCAACGTCCTGACTTTC.

The genes are TRBV7-9 and TRBJ1-1; 9 bases are shared with TRBD1. CDR1 and CDR2 (germline): SEHNR, FQNEAQ (reference sequence). V lost 5 bases and J lost 8; bases outside the gene matches: 15. CDR3 length: 16 residues. The CDR3 sequence: CASSRIRDRDSHEAFF. The CDR3 DNA follows: TGTGCCAGCAGCCGGATCCGGGACAGGGATTCGCACGAAGCTTTCTTT.

The chain joins TRBV6-2 or TRBV6-3 to TRBJ2-4; TRBD1 might be the D (6 bases). The J call could be wrong; TRBJ2-7 is a better fit for the DNA end. Germline V gives CDR1 MNHEY, CDR2 SVGEGT. The CDR3 loop spans 15 amino acids. CDR3 nucleotide sequence: TGTGCCAGCAGTTGGTCCCAGGGGCCAACCTACGAGCAGTACTTC. Residues: CASSWSQGPTYEQYF.

The gene calls are TRBV7-2 and TRBJ2-1; 7 nucleotides match TRBD2. This CDR3 is built from 19 residues. V lost 2 bases, J lost 0 bases, and 13 bases stayed unmatched. Germline CDR1 is SGHTA and CDR2 is FQGNSA. In nucleotides, the CDR3 is TGTGCCAGCAGCTTAACGTGGGGTGCCGGCGGGAGCTCCTACAATGAGCAGTTCTTC. Amino acid sequence: CASSLTWGAGGSSYNEQFF.

The CDR3 loop reads CASSEDRVGYTF. The CDR3 DNA follows: TGTGCCAGCAGTGAAGACAGGGTTGGCTACACCTTC. The V gene is TRBV6-2 or TRBV6-3, the J gene TRBJ1-2, with TRBD1 matching 7 bases. V lost 5 bases, J lost 7 bases, and 4 bases stayed unmatched. Germline V CDR1 and CDR2: MNHEY, SVGEGT. The CDR3 loop spans 12 amino acids.

This chain uses TRBV25-1 with TRBJ2-4; a possible D gene is TRBD1 (5 bases). CDR1 and CDR2 (germline): MGHDK, SYGVNS. This CDR3 spans 14 amino acids. Trimming left V 5 bases short and J 2 bases short, with 10 bases between. CDR3 nucleotide sequence: TGTGCCAGCAGTCCAGGGTTCTCCAAAAACATTCAGTACTTC. This gives the protein CASSPGFSKNIQYF.

The CDR3 nucleotides are TGTGCCAGCAAACGACAGGGGGCGCTTAATACGCAGTATTTT. Its protein product is CASKRQGALNTQYF. This chain connects TRBV12-3 or TRBV12-4 to TRBJ2-3; 10 nucleotides match TRBD1. The CDR3 extends over 14 amino acids. The trim removed 7 bases at V and 7 bases at J, leaving 8 bases unmatched.

This clonotype was observed once. V and J are TRBV29-1 and TRBJ2-7; 8 nucleotides match TRBD1. V was pared by 6 bases and J by 4 bases, with 8 bases of the junction left unmatched. This CDR3 region has 13 residues. From germline, CDR1 is SQVTM and CDR2 ANQGSEA. CDR3 nucleotide sequence: TGCAGCGTGACCGGGACAGGAAAATACGAGCAGTACTTC. Amino acids: CSVTGTGKYEQYF.

The V gene is TRBV28, the J gene TRBJ2-5, with D perhaps matching TRBD1 (6 bases). This CDR3 comprises 16 residues. The V end lost 3 bases, the J end lost 1 base, and 15 bases lay between the germline ends. Germline V CDR1 and CDR2: MDHEN, SYDVKM. The DNA of the CDR3 is TGTGCCAGCAGTTTGGGGTTGTTGACAGGCCAAGAGACCCAGTACTTC. This codes for CASSLGLLTGQETQYF.

The V and J genes are TRBV23-1 and TRBJ1-6, with D hard to call. TRBV23-1 is reported as an ORF; its role is uncertain. The V end lost 0 bases, the J end lost 0 bases, and 15 bases lay between the germline ends. This CDR3 comprises 19 residues. CDR3 sequence (DNA): TGCGCCAGCAGTCAATCCGAAAGGGCCGAGAGCTCCTATAATTCACCCCTCCACTTT. It translates to CASSQSERAESSYNSPLHF.

Ten or more counts support this clonotype. The rearrangement uses TRBV11-2 and TRBJ2-7; D is unresolved. The CDR3 covers 12 residues. Between the trimmed V and J ends, which lost 6 bases and 6 bases, there was a span of 12 bases. Germline V gives CDR1 SGHAT, CDR2 FQNNGV. The CDR3 nucleotides are TGTGCCAGCAGTTTGGGCGGTGTCGAGCAGTACTTC. Translating gives CASSLGGVEQYF.

This clonotype was detected a few times. The V and J genes are TRBV4-1 and TRBJ1-1, with D perhaps matching TRBD1 (5 bases). The CDR3 contains 17 residues. The V and J ends lost 1 base and 1 base respectively, with 16 bases between them. CDR1 and CDR2 (germline): MGHRA, YSYEKL. DNA of the CDR3: TGCGCCAGCAGCCAAGGGAGGGGTAGGACGGGGAACACTGAAGCTTTCTTT. Encoded protein: CASSQGRGRTGNTEAFF.

The chain recombines TRBV4-3 with TRBJ2-2, with TRBD1 identical over 7 bases. Germline values: CDR1 LGHNA, CDR2 YSLEER. This CDR3 has 15 residues. V dropped 3 bases and J dropped 7; count of bases not matched to a gene: 8. The CDR3 DNA is TGCGCCAGCAGCCACACGGACAGGCTGGGCGGGGAGCTGTTTTTT. It is translated as CASSHTDRLGGELFF.

The chain links TRBV7-2 to TRBJ2-5; perhaps TRBD2 as D (6 bases). Germline V lookup: CDR1 SGHTA, CDR2 FQGNSA. The CDR3 contains 14 residues. Deletions cut 2 bases from V and 5 bases from J, with 12 bases between. The CDR3 DNA follows: TGTGCCAGCAGCTTAAGGACGGCGGGGGAGACCCAGTACTTC. Translated, it gives CASSLRTAGETQYF.

The genes are TRBV6-4 and TRBJ2-7; 9 nucleotides match TRBD2. The germline V gene has CDR1 MRHNA and CDR2 SNTAGT. Trimming at V came to 0 bases and at J to 7 bases, leaving 7 bases not matched to a gene. CDR3 length: 15 amino acids. CDR3 residues: CASSDSSGGYNEQYF. The CDR3 DNA sequence: TGTGCCAGCAGTGACTCTAGCGGGGGATACAATGAGCAGTACTTC.

The chain carries TRBV20-1 and TRBJ1-6; weak D call: TRBD1 (5 bases). V lost 5 bases and J lost 9, with 14 bases in between. Germline CDR1 reads DFQATT; CDR2 reads SNEGSKA (reference sequence). CDR3 length equals 13 residues. DNA of the CDR3: TGCAGTGCTGATCGGGACGGGGGTTCACCCCTCCACTTT. Translated: CSADRDGGSPLHF.

This clonotype appeared a single time. The chain carries TRBV4-1 and TRBJ2-3, with D perhaps matching TRBD2 (5 bases). The CDR3 has 15 amino acids. Germline V lookup: CDR1 MGHRA, CDR2 YSYEKL. V lost 0 bases, J lost 7 bases, and 14 bases lay in between. The chain's CDR3 is CASSQDPGMSYTQYF. The CDR3, as DNA: TGCGCCAGCAGCCAAGATCCCGGGATGTCATATACGCAGTATTTT.

A word on this clonotype: The junction shows a germline mismatch at one end, possibly a read error. The chain employs TRBV20-1 and TRBJ2-3; 8 bases agree with TRBD2. The CDR3 runs to 15 residues. Germline CDR1 and CDR2: DFQATT and SNEGSKA (reference sequence). The CDR3 reads CSARALAGSTDAQYF. The DNA of the CDR3 is TGCAGTGCTAGAGCTTTAGCGGGGAGCACAGATGCGCAGTATTTT.

This clonotype occurred once. The V gene is TRBV6-2 or TRBV6-3, the J gene TRBJ2-7; 8 nucleotides align to TRBD1. Near its end, the DNA agrees better with TRBJ2-1, so the J call may be wrong. The CDR3 contains 12 residues. The germline gives CDR1 MNHEY, CDR2 SVGEGT. In DNA, the CDR3 is TGTGCTAGCTTTGACAGGGGCGATGAGCAGTTCTTC. Translated, it gives CASFDRGDEQFF.